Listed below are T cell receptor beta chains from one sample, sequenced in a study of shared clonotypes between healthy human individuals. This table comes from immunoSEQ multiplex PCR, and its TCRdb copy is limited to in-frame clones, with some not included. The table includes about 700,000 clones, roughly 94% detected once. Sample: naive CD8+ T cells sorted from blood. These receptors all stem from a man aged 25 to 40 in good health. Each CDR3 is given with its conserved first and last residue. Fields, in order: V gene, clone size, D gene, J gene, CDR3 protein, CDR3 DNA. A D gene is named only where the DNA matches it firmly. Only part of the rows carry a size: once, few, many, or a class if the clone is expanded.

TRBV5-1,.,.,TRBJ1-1,CASSGKDGPMNTEAFF,TGCGCCAGCAGCGGGAAGGACGGCCCAATGAACACTGAAGCTTTCTTT
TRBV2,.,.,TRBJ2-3,CASSESESAITDTQYF,TGTGCCAGCAGTGAGTCAGAGTCCGCGATCACAGATACGCAGTATTTT
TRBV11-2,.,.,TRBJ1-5,CASSAAGWQPQHF,TGTGCCAGCAGCGCGGCAGGGTGGCAGCCCCAGCATTTT
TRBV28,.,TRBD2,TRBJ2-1,CASSLVSGRVHEQFF,TGTGCCAGCAGTTTAGTTAGCGGGAGAGTCCATGAGCAGTTCTTC
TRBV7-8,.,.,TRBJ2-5,CASSLGSGEYQETQYF,TGTGCCAGCAGCCTAGGCTCGGGGGAGTACCAAGAGACCCAGTACTTC
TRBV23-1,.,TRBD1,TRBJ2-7,CASSQGQSYEQYF,TGCGCCAGCAGTCAGGGACAGAGCTACGAGCAGTACTTC
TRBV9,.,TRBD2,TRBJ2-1,CASSASAGDPYNEQFF,TGTGCCAGCAGTGCATCAGCGGGAGACCCTTACAATGAGCAGTTCTTC
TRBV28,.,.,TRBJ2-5,CASSPRGIEETQYF,TGTGCCAGCAGTCCCCGGGGAATTGAAGAGACCCAGTACTTC
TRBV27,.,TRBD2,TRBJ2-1,CASTHSTSGSHEQFF,TGTGCCAGCACCCATTCCACTAGCGGGAGTCATGAGCAGTTCTTC
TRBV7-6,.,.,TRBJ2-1,CASSFPPLTSLEQFF,TGTGCCAGCAGCTTCCCGCCCCTTACTTCTCTTGAGCAGTTCTTC
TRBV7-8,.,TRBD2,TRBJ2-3,CASSLAHSGRAFFTDTQYF,TGTGCCAGCAGCTTAGCGCATAGCGGGAGGGCCTTTTTCACAGATACGCAGTATTTT
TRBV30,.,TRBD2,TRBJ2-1,CAWSVLGLAGEQFF,TGTGCCTGGAGTGTACTCGGGCTAGCGGGGGAGCAGTTCTTC
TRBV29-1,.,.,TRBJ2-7,CSVEEANSSYEQYF,TGCAGCGTTGAAGAGGCTAACAGCTCCTACGAGCAGTACTTC
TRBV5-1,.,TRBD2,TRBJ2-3,CASSLLPRELDTDTQYF,TGCGCCAGCAGCTTGCTCCCGCGGGAGTTGGACACAGATACGCAGTATTTT
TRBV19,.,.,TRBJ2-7,CASSPTPFSYEQYF,TGTGCCAGTAGTCCAACCCCCTTCTCCTACGAGCAGTACTTC
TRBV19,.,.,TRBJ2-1,CASTDYNEQFF,TGTGCCAGTACCGACTACAATGAGCAGTTCTTC
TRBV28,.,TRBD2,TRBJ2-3,CASSFPGTSGSTDTQYF,TGTGCCAGCAGTTTCCCCGGTACTAGCGGGAGTACAGATACGCAGTATTTT
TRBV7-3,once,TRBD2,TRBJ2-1,CASSDSGSSYNEQFF,TGTGCCAGCAGCGATAGCGGGAGCTCCTACAATGAGCAGTTCTTC
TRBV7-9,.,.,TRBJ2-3,CASTTLPDTQYF,TGTGCCAGCACGACACTCCCAGATACGCAGTATTTT
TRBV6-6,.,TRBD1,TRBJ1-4,CASSLDRGAEKLFF,TGTGCCAGCAGCTTAGACAGGGGGGCTGAAAAACTGTTTTTT
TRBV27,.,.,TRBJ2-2,CASSLSAGELFF,TGTGCCAGCAGTTTATCAGCCGGGGAGCTGTTTTTT
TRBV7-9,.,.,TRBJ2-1,CASSLAITYNEQFF,TGTGCCAGCAGCTTGGCGATTACCTACAATGAGCAGTTCTTC
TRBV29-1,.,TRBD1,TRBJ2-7,CSVEGDRVHEQYF,TGCAGCGTTGAAGGAGACAGGGTCCACGAGCAGTACTTC
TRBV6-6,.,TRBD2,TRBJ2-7,CASSYPGREEKYF,TGTGCCAGCAGTTACCCGGGGAGGGAAGAGAAGTACTTC
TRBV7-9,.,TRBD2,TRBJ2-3,CASSLDGRSGGRTDTQYF,TGTGCCAGCAGCTTAGATGGCCGGAGCGGGGGACGGACAGATACGCAGTATTTT
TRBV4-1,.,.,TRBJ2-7,CASSQGASVTYEQYF,TGCGCCAGCAGCCAAGGGGCTAGCGTCACCTACGAGCAGTACTTC
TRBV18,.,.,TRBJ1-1,CASSPVSQGGTEAFF,TGTGCCAGCTCACCAGTCTCGCAGGGCGGTACTGAAGCTTTCTTT
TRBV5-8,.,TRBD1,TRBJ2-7,CASSDDPRDRVNEQYF,TGTGCCAGCAGTGATGACCCCCGGGACAGGGTCAACGAGCAGTACTTC
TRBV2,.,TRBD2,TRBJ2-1,CASRGGYNEQFF,TGTGCCAGCAGGGGGGGGTACAATGAGCAGTTCTTC
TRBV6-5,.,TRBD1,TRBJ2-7,CAGRGQGPFSYEQYF,TGTGCCGGACGGGGACAGGGCCCCTTCTCCTACGAGCAGTACTTC
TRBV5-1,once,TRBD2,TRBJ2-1,CASSNTGLAGEQFF,TGCGCCAGCAGCAATACCGGACTAGCCGGTGAGCAGTTCTTC
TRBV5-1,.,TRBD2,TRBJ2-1,CASSLTPPIAGGMGNEQFF,TGCGCCAGCAGCTTGACCCCGCCTATAGCGGGAGGGATGGGTAATGAGCAGTTCTTC
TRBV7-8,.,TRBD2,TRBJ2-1,CASSTASGFVNEQFF,TGTGCCAGCAGCACCGCTAGCGGGTTTGTTAATGAGCAGTTCTTC
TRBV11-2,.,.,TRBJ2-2,CASSSLRELFF,TGTGCCAGCAGCTCCCTCCGGGAGCTGTTTTTT
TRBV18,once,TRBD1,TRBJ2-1,CASSPQDRYNEQFF,TGTGCCAGCTCACCGCAGGACAGGTACAATGAGCAGTTCTTC
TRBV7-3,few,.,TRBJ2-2,CASSPGFPGELFF,TGTGCCAGCAGCCCCGGATTCCCCGGGGAGCTGTTTTTT
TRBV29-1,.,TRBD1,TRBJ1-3,CSGGGTGAGNTIYF,TGCAGCGGGGGAGGGACAGGGGCTGGAAACACCATATATTTT
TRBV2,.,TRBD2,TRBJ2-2,CASSGRLAGTGELFF,TGTGCCAGCAGTGGCCGACTAGCGGGCACCGGGGAGCTGTTTTTT
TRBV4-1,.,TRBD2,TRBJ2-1,CASGSEAGGPSYNEQFF,TGCGCCAGCGGCTCGGAAGCGGGAGGGCCCTCCTACAATGAGCAGTTCTTC
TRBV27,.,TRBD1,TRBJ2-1,CASSLLFRQGVFDEQFF,TGTGCCAGCAGTTTACTGTTCCGACAGGGGGTTTTTGATGAGCAGTTCTTC
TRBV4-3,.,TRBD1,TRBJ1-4,CASSQVGGAYEKLFF,TGCGCCAGCAGCCAAGTAGGGGGCGCGTATGAAAAACTGTTTTTT
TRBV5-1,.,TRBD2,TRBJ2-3,CASSGHSGSPTDTQYF,TGCGCCAGCAGTGGTCACAGCGGGAGCCCCACAGATACGCAGTATTTT
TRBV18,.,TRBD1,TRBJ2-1,CASSPPDRVIYEQFF,TGTGCCAGCTCACCACCCGACAGGGTTATCTATGAGCAGTTCTTC
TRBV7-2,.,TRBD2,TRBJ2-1,CASSFAGDGSSYNEQFF,TGTGCCAGCAGCTTTGCGGGAGATGGGAGCTCCTACAATGAGCAGTTCTTC
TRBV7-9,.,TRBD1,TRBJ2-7,CASSFSEGAEQYF,TGTGCCAGCAGCTTTTCCGAGGGGGCCGAGCAGTACTTC
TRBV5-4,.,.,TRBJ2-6,CASSLTSSGANVLTF,TGTGCCAGCAGCCTGACTAGCTCTGGGGCCAACGTCCTGACTTTC
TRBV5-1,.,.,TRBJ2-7,CASSLVAFRGDEQYF,TGCGCCAGCAGCTTGGTGGCGTTCAGGGGAGACGAGCAGTACTTC
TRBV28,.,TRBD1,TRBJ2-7,CASSLVGQGSYEQYF,TGTGCCAGCAGTTTAGTGGGACAGGGTTCCTACGAGCAGTACTTC